The source of this T cell receptor (beta chain) is a study of regulatory T cells in long-lasting Graves disease. Germline V gene data show CDR1 as SGHRS and CDR2 as YFSETQ. The CDR3 is 15 amino acids. V was clipped by 0 bases and J by 2 bases, with 11 bases between them. Indicated time point: newly diagnosed GD, antithyroid drugs for less than 3 months. The TCR library was made from RNA extracted from PBMCs. The table lists this clonotype with a few counts. Sequencing libraries for TCR beta were prepared with iRepertoire HTBI primers and Arm-PCR of CDR3 regions. TCRdb redid the calling of the multiplex PCR reads with MiXCR, one entry per CDR3 protein. The sample includes about half a million distinct CDR3 sequences, around 13% of them seen just once. This sample was shared with a second study, whose subject was T cells in Graves' hyperthyroidism and ophthalmopathy.

The input for sequencing was peripheral blood mononuclear cells (PBMCs), taken at new diagnosis, from a patient treated with antithyroid drugs. The clonotype originates from a woman in her twenties or thirties with Graves disease. This chain joins TRBV5-1 and TRBJ1-1, with a possible D match to TRBD1 (5 bases). The CDR3 nucleotides read TGCGCCAGCAGCTTGGGAGACCGGGACAACACTGAAGCTTTCTTT. This codes for CASSLGDRDNTEAFF.